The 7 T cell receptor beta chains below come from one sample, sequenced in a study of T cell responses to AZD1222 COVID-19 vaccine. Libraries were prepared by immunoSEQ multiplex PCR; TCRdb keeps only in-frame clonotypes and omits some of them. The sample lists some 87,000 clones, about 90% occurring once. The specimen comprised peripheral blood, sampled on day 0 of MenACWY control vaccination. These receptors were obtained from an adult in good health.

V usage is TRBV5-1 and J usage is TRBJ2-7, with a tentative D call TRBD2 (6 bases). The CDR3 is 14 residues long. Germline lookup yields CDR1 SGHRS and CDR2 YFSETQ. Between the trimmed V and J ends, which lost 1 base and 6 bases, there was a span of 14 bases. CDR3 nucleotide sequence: TGCGCCAGCAGCTTGAGGGAGTTGGGACTCGAGCAGTACTTC. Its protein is CASSLRELGLEQYF.

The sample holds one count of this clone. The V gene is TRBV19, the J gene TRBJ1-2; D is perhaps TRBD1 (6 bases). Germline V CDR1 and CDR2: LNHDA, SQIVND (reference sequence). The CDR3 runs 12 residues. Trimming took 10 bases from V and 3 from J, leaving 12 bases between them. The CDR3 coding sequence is TGTGCCACCTCGAACAGGGACTATGGCTACACCTTC. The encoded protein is CATSNRDYGYTF.

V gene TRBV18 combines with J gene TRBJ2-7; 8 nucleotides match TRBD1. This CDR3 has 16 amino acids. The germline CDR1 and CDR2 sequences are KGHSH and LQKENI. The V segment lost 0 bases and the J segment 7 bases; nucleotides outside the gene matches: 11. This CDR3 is CASSPPGTGGREEQYF. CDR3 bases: TGTGCCAGCTCACCACCTGGGACAGGAGGCCGAGAGGAGCAGTACTTC.

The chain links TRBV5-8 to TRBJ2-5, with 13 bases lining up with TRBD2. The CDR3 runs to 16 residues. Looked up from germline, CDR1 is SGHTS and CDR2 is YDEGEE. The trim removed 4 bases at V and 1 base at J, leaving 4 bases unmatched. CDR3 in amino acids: CASSDGLAGVQETQYF. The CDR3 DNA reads TGTGCCAGCAGCGACGGACTAGCGGGGGTCCAAGAGACCCAGTACTTC.

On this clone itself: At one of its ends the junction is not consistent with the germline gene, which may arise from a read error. The CDR3 loop reads CASNLGLASGELFF. The CDR3 DNA follows: TGTGCCAGCAACTTAGGCCTAGCAAGCGGGGAGCTGTTTTTT. J is TRBJ2-2 and V is TRBV7-2; TRBD2 is a possible D gene (5 bases). Germline V gene sequence: CDR1 SGHTA, CDR2 FQGNSA. The CDR3 extends over 14 amino acids.

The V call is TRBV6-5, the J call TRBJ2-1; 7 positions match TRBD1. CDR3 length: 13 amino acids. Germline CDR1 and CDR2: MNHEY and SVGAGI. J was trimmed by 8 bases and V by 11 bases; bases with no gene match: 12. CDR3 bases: TGTGCCTCTACAGGGGCTCCCAGGGATGAGCAGTTCTTC. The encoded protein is CASTGAPRDEQFF.

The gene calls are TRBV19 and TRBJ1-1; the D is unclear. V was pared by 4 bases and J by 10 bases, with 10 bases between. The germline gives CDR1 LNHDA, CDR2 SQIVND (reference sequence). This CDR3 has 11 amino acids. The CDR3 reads CASSTQLVAFF. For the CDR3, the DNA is TGTGCCAGTAGTACCCAGCTAGTAGCTTTCTTT.